This entry concerns a single T cell receptor beta chain. Assay: immunoSEQ multiplex PCR; the TCRdb copy retains only in-frame clones and omits some. This sample carries 58,000 or so clones, around nine tenths of them seen once, and the ten largest clones take approximately 2%. The data belong to a study of T cell changes during pregnancy in multiple sclerosis. This sequence was found in a female donor with multiple sclerosis, enrolled in a pregnancy study. This material consisted of peripheral blood, taken after pregnancy.

Here the CDR3 reads CASSLGSGGAFQETQYF. The CDR3, as DNA: TGCGCCAGCAGCTTGGGTAGCGGGGGGGCATTCCAAGAGACCCAGTACTTC. The chain couples TRBV5-1 to TRBJ2-5; 11 positions match TRBD2. This CDR3 comprises 17 residues. V shed 0 bases and J 1 base; nucleotides not matched to a gene: 5. Per the germline V gene, CDR1 is SGHRS and CDR2 is YFSETQ.